A selection of T cell receptor beta chains follows, all from one sample in a study of blood T cell repertoires in COVID-19. Repertoires were generated with immunoSEQ multiplex PCR, while TCRdb's copy carries only in-frame clones and drops some. This sample has about 120,000 clones, with about 90% found just once. Sequencing was carried out using peripheral blood. The origin of the receptors is a woman in her 70s with acute or convalescent COVID-19. CDR3s include the opening cysteine and the closing phenylalanine or tryptophan. The order of the fields is clone size, V gene, J gene, D gene, CDR3 DNA, CDR3 protein. The D gene is left open where the match is weak. The size entry is marked missing in some rows and otherwise reads once, few, many or a size class.

-	TRBV3-1/TRBV3-2	TRBJ1-1	-	TGTGCCAGCAGCCAAGCCATCGGCGGGCGGAACACTGAAGCTTTCTTT	CASSQAIGGRNTEAFF
-	TRBV10-2	TRBJ1-6	TRBD1	TGCGCCAGCAGTGACTCCGGGACAGGGGGATCTAATTCACCCCTCCACTTT	CASSDSGTGGSNSPLHF
-	TRBV5-1	TRBJ1-6	TRBD1	TGCGCCAGCAGCTTGGGGGGACAGGGGCGTTCACCCCTCCACTTT	CASSLGGQGRSPLHF
-	TRBV28	TRBJ1-2	TRBD1	TGTGCCAGCAGTTCCGCCGGACAGGGGCTGAAGGGCTACACCTTC	CASSSAGQGLKGYTF
-	TRBV11-2	TRBJ2-4	-	TGTGCCAGCAGCTCCACTAGGGACATTCAGTACTTC	CASSSTRDIQYF
-	TRBV28	TRBJ2-5	-	TGTGCCAGCAGGCCTCCCGCCCAGTCCTTCGAGACCCAGTACTTC	CASRPPAQSFETQYF
few	TRBV11-2	TRBJ1-1	-	TGTGCCAGCAGCTTAACCGGAGGGGGGGACACTGAAGCTTTCTTT	CASSLTGGGDTEAFF
few	TRBV2	TRBJ2-2	TRBD1	TGTGCCAGCAGACAGGGGGCTACCGGGGAGCTGTTTTTT	CASRQGATGELFF
-	TRBV11-3	TRBJ1-6	-	TGTGCCAGCAGCTTAACCCCCCCGGGAACGCATTCACCCCTCCACTTT	CASSLTPPGTHSPLHF
once	TRBV4-1	TRBJ2-4	-	TGCGCCAGCAGCCAAGTGGCCCATACATTAGCCAAAAACATTCAGTACTTC	CASSQVAHTLAKNIQYF
once	TRBV6-2/TRBV6-3	TRBJ1-1	TRBD1	TGTGCCAGCAGTTTGTCCCGGGACAGGGACGCTGAAGCTTTCTTT	CASSLSRDRDAEAFF
-	TRBV24-1	TRBJ2-1	TRBD2	TGTGCCACCCAGGGAGGACTAGCGGGGGTCAGGGAGCAGTTCTTC	CATQGGLAGVREQFF
once	TRBV12-3/TRBV12-4	TRBJ1-1	-	TGTGCCAGCAGTAGAGGGGGAGGGACTGAAGCTTTCTTT	CASSRGGGTEAFF
-	TRBV6-1	TRBJ1-1	TRBD1	TGTGCCAGCAGTGAAGTTCGGGGACAGGGGGGCGACGCTTTCTTT	CASSEVRGQGGDAFF
-	TRBV4-2	TRBJ2-3	TRBD2	TGTGCCAGCAGCCAAGAACGGGGGGGGATAACTAGCACAGATACGCAGTATTTT	CASSQERGGITSTDTQYF